Following are 29 T cell receptor beta chains from one sample sequenced in a study of regulatory T cells in long-lasting Graves disease (dated by TCRdb to the early 2020s). The protocol used for the library was multiplex PCR. Sequenced on an Illumina HiSeq 4000. CDR3 regions were amplified by Arm-PCR with iRepertoire HTBI primers to construct TCR beta libraries. TCRdb itself trimmed the public reads at Q25 with fastp, ran MiXCR and retained productive beta chains. All rows with the same CDR3 protein become a single entry with the most common DNA and genes. In this sample the table shows approximately 690,000 distinct CDR3 sequences, 30% of which occur a single time. The ten largest make up about 42% of the sample. The time point label of this sample denotes: persistent/refractory GD, antithyroid drugs over 5 years with positive TRAb. RNA was extracted from PBMCs in TRIzol for both TCR sequencing and RNA sequencing.

The specimen comprised peripheral blood mononuclear cells (PBMCs), sampled when the disease was refractory, from a patient treated with antithyroid drugs. The receptor source for this set is a female donor with Graves disease.

This chain links TRBV9 with TRBJ2-7, with 7 bases fitting TRBD2. The germline V gene encodes CDR1 SGDLS and CDR2 YYNGEE. Trimming removed 0 bases from V and 2 bases from J; junction bases left unmatched: 5. The CDR3 is 15 amino acids. The CDR3 region has the DNA TGTGCCAGCAGCGTAGCCAGCGGGAAAACCTACGAGCAGTACTTC. It specifies CASSVASGKTYEQYF.

V gene TRBV7-9 combines with J gene TRBJ2-7; TRBD2 might be the D (5 bases). Germline CDR1 reads SEHNR; CDR2 reads FQNEAQ (reference sequence). The V end lost 5 bases, the J end lost 2 bases, and 13 bases lay between the germline ends. This CDR3 is built from 14 residues. The CDR3 loop reads CASSPGRTPYEQYF. The CDR3 DNA follows: TGTGCCAGCAGCCCGGGGAGAACTCCCTACGAGCAGTACTTC. The complete variable domain, with remaining parts taken from reference TRBV7-9 and TRBJ2-7, reads DTGVSQNPRHKITKRGQNVTFRCDPISEHNRLYWYRQTLGQGPEFLTYFQNEAQLEKSRLLSDRFSAERPKGSFSTLEIQRTEQGDSAMYLCASSPGRTPYEQYFGPGTRLTVT.

The chain employs TRBV6-2 or TRBV6-3 and TRBJ2-7; D uncertain. Deletions cut 2 bases from V and 4 bases from J, with 18 bases between. Germline V gene lookup returns CDR1 MNHEY and CDR2 SVGEGT. This CDR3 contains 16 residues. This chain's CDR3 is CASSYETVISIYEQYF. The DNA of the CDR3 is TGTGCCAGCAGTTACGAAACAGTGATAAGTATTTACGAGCAGTACTTC.

Many counts were recorded for this clonotype. This chain uses TRBV2 with TRBJ2-5; maybe TRBD1 (7 bases). The CDR3 sequence is 13 residues long. Germline V gene sequence: CDR1 SNHLY, CDR2 FYNNEI. V was cut by 2 bases and J by 6 bases, with 10 bases left in between. The CDR3 loop reads CASSEQGGKTQYF. DNA of the CDR3: TGTGCCAGCAGTGAACAGGGGGGAAAGACCCAGTACTTC. The variable domain in full, completed from reference TRBV2 and TRBJ2-5, reads EPEVTQTPSHQVTQMGQEVILRCVPISNHLYFYWYRQILGQKVEFLVSFYNNEISEKSEIFDDQFSVERPDGSNFTLKIRSTKLEDSAMYFCASSEQGGKTQYFGPGTRLLVL.

This clonotype showed up many times. The rearrangement links TRBV11-3 to TRBJ1-6, with D unresolved. The length of the CDR3 is 13 residues. V was pared by 5 bases and J by 7 bases, with 9 bases between. Germline V lookup: CDR1 SGHNT, CDR2 YENEEA. In nucleotides, the CDR3 is TGTGCCAGCAGCCCAAGACCGAATTCACCCCTCCACTTT. Translation: CASSPRPNSPLHF. The whole variable domain, filled in from reference TRBV11-3 and TRBJ1-6, reads EAGVVQSPRYKIIEKKQPVAFWCNPISGHNTLYWYLQNLGQGPELLIRYENEEAVDDSQLPKDRFSAERLKGVDSTLKIQPAELGDSAVYLCASSPRPNSPLHFGNGTRLTVT.

The chain carries TRBV12-3 or TRBV12-4 and TRBJ1-2, with 7 bases identical to TRBD1. The length of the CDR3 is 15 residues. V was pared by 2 bases and J by 1 base, with 4 bases of the junction left unmatched. This chain's CDR3 is CASSLSTGVNYGYTF. The CDR3 nucleotides are TGTGCCAGCAGTTTAAGTACAGGGGTTAACTATGGCTACACCTTC.

This clonotype has only a few counts. The chain links TRBV7-9 to TRBJ2-7; 9 bases align to TRBD1. Germline values: CDR1 SEHNR, CDR2 FQNEAQ (reference sequence). The CDR3 runs to 16 residues. V was clipped by 5 bases and J by 2 bases; unmatched bases: 10. The CDR3 sequence is CASSTRDREGTYEQYF. In DNA, the CDR3 is TGTGCCAGCAGCACCCGGGACAGGGAGGGAACCTACGAGCAGTACTTC. Complete variable domain (other parts from reference TRBV7-9 and TRBJ2-7): DTGVSQNPRHKITKRGQNVTFRCDPISEHNRLYWYRQTLGQGPEFLTYFQNEAQLEKSRLLSDRFSAERPKGSFSTLEIQRTEQGDSAMYLCASSTRDREGTYEQYFGPGTRLTVT.

This rearrangement joins TRBV6-1 to TRBJ1-5; unclear D gene. This CDR3 region has 13 residues. CDR1 and CDR2 from the germline V gene are MNHNS and SASEGT. Trimming pared 6 bases from V and 6 bases from J, leaving 12 bases between. The CDR3: CASSQNKIQPQHF. As DNA, the CDR3 is TGTGCCAGCAGCCAGAATAAGATTCAGCCCCAGCATTTT.

Ten or more counts support this clonotype. J is TRBJ1-1 and V is TRBV12-5, with D possibly matching TRBD1 (5 bases). Trimming pared 3 bases from V and 1 base from J, leaving 9 bases between. Germline CDR1 LGHNT, CDR2 FRNRAP. The CDR3 consists of 14 residues. The CDR3 protein is CASGLRDGNTEAFF. CDR3 coding DNA: TGTGCTAGTGGTTTAAGGGACGGGAACACTGAAGCTTTCTTT.

The rearrangement joins TRBV29-1 to TRBJ1-2; TRBD1 matches at 9 bases. CDR1 and CDR2 (germline): SQVTM, ANQGSEA. V was pared by 4 bases and J by 8 bases, with 5 bases of the junction left unmatched. This CDR3 spans 12 amino acids. The CDR3 here is CSVAQGAWGYTF. In DNA form, the CDR3 reads TGCAGCGTTGCACAGGGGGCGTGGGGCTACACCTTC. Looking up the rest from reference TRBV29-1 and TRBJ1-2 gives the full variable domain: SAVISQKPSRDICQRGTSLTIQCQVDSQVTMMFWYRQQPGQSLTLIATANQGSEATYESGFVIDKFPISRPNLTFSTLTVSNMSPEDSSIYLCSVAQGAWGYTFGSGTRLTVV.

This clonotype has only a few counts. This chain links TRBV2 with TRBJ1-5; TRBD1 aligns across 10 bases. The CDR3 has 13 residues. The V and J ends lost 8 bases and 5 bases, in that order; junction bases with no gene match: 3. CDR1 SNHLY and CDR2 FYNNEI come from the germline V gene. In nucleotides, the CDR3 is TGTGCCAGCCGGGACAGGGGACATCAGCCCCAGCATTTT. It specifies CASRDRGHQPQHF.

The count of this clonotype is one. One end of the junction varies from germline; a read error may be responsible. The chain employs TRBV5-1 and TRBJ2-7; 12 bases are shared with TRBD2. The CDR3 has 14 residues. From germline, CDR1 is SGHRS and CDR2 YFSETQ. This chain's CDR3 is CASTLTSGRPAQYF. Written as DNA, the CDR3 is TGTGCCAGCACCTTGACTAGCGGGAGACCCGCGCAGTACTTC.

This clonotype has just a few counts. This chain uses TRBV6-2 or TRBV6-3 with TRBJ1-4, with D perhaps matching TRBD1 (6 bases). The CDR3 runs 16 residues. CDR1 and CDR2 from the germline V gene are MNHEY and SVGEGT. Trimming took off 4 bases at V and 4 bases at J, with 16 bases between the two ends. The CDR3 nucleotides read TGTGCCAGCAGTTCCACACTTCGGGACAATAATGAAAAACTGTTTTTT. Translation gives CASSSTLRDNNEKLFF.

The chain carries TRBV4-1 and TRBJ1-1; D is uncertain. The germline V gene has CDR1 MGHRA and CDR2 YSYEKL. The CDR3 totals 14 residues. The V end lost 4 bases, the J end lost 1 base, and 10 bases lay between the germline ends. CDR3 loop: CASSLTLTNTEAFF. Written as DNA, the CDR3 is TGCGCCAGCAGCCTTACACTAACGAACACTGAAGCTTTCTTT.

V usage is TRBV11-2 and J usage is TRBJ2-5; D uncertain. Looked up from germline, CDR1 is SGHAT and CDR2 is FQNNGV. Trimming took 3 bases from V and 3 from J, leaving 11 bases between them. The CDR3 is 14 residues long. The CDR3 reads CASSFYDRKETQYF. The CDR3 coding sequence is TGTGCCAGCAGCTTCTATGACCGCAAAGAGACCCAGTACTTC.

This clonotype was counted between two and nine times. The chain carries TRBV12-3 or TRBV12-4 and TRBJ2-7, with D unresolved. V lost 6 bases and J 2 bases, leaving 11 bases between the germline ends. The length of the CDR3 is 13 residues. In DNA form, the CDR3 reads TGTGCCAGCAGCAACCTCGGCCCCTACGAGCAGTACTTC. Translating it yields CASSNLGPYEQYF.

The V and J genes are TRBV7-9 and TRBJ1-4, with a weak D call TRBD1 (5 bases). This CDR3 contains 16 residues. Germline V lookup: CDR1 SEHNR, CDR2 FQNEAQ (reference sequence). V lost 8 bases and J lost 7, with 23 bases in between. CDR3 protein: CASGRITGTGVEKLFF. The CDR3 DNA reads as TGTGCCAGCGGTCGAATTACCGGGACGGGTGTTGAAAAACTGTTTTTT.

The gene calls are TRBV12-3 or TRBV12-4 and TRBJ2-7; tentatively, D is TRBD1 (5 bases). This CDR3 region has 14 residues. The germline V and J ends were trimmed by 6 bases and 3 bases, with 15 bases remaining between them. The CDR3 reads CASSQGVTGYEQYF. In DNA, the CDR3 is TGTGCCAGCAGCCAAGGGGTTACAGGCTACGAGCAGTACTTC.

This clonotype was detected many times. The V and J genes are TRBV28 and TRBJ1-2; perhaps TRBD1 as D (6 bases). CDR1 MDHEN and CDR2 SYDVKM come from the germline V gene. The V end lost 1 base, the J end lost 2 bases, and 8 bases lay between the germline ends. The CDR3 consists of 14 residues. CDR3 loop: CASSLSDRNYGYTF. The CDR3 DNA follows: TGTGCCAGCAGTTTATCGGACAGAAACTATGGCTACACCTTC.

The J gene is TRBJ2-5, the V gene TRBV29-1, with 9 bases matching TRBD2. Germline assignment: CDR1 SQVTM and CDR2 ANQGSEA. This CDR3 has 14 residues. Germline trimming cut 3 bases from V and 4 bases from J; bases unmatched to any gene: 6. CDR3: CSVDWREGPETQYF. The CDR3 DNA follows: TGCAGCGTTGACTGGCGGGAGGGCCCAGAGACCCAGTACTTC. The whole variable domain, remainder taken from reference TRBV29-1 and TRBJ2-5, is SAVISQKPSRDICQRGTSLTIQCQVDSQVTMMFWYRQQPGQSLTLIATANQGSEATYESGFVIDKFPISRPNLTFSTLTVSNMSPEDSSIYLCSVDWREGPETQYFGPGTRLLVL.

This clonotype came up many times. This chain uses TRBV20-1 with TRBJ2-7; TRBD1 agrees at 7 bases. This CDR3 has 13 residues. In germline, CDR1 is DFQATT, CDR2 SNEGSKA (reference sequence). V lost 3 bases to trimming and J lost 0 bases; unmatched junction nucleotides: 2. The CDR3 loop reads CSASPGGSYEQYF. In DNA form, the CDR3 reads TGCAGTGCTAGTCCAGGGGGCTCCTACGAGCAGTACTTC.

The table lists this clonotype with many counts. The chain has TRBV12-3 or TRBV12-4 and TRBJ1-5, with 10 bases fitting TRBD1. The CDR3 extends over 16 amino acids. Trimming at V came to 6 bases and at J to 0 bases, leaving 5 bases not matched to a gene. Here the CDR3 reads CASSRTGGNSNQPQHF. DNA of the CDR3: TGTGCCAGCAGCAGGACAGGGGGGAATAGCAATCAGCCCCAGCATTTT.

J is TRBJ2-3 and V is TRBV5-1; weak D call: TRBD2 (7 bases). V was pared by 4 bases and J by 6 bases, with 24 bases between. This CDR3 has 17 amino acids. From germline, CDR1 is SGHRS and CDR2 YFSETQ. The CDR3 loop reads CASSPGQIALAADTQYF. The CDR3 nucleotides are TGCGCCAGCAGCCCCGGACAGATAGCTCTAGCGGCTGATACGCAGTATTTT.

This chain connects TRBV30 to TRBJ2-4; TRBD1 might be the D (6 bases). The germline gives CDR1 GTSNPN, CDR2 SVGIG (reference sequence). CDR3 length: 14 residues. V lost 2 bases and J 3 bases, leaving 11 bases between the germline ends. The CDR3, as DNA: TGTGCCTGGAGTAGGGGGTTGGACAAAAACATTCAGTACTTC. Residues: CAWSRGLDKNIQYF. Full variable domain (outside the CDR3, taken from reference TRBV30 and TRBJ2-4): SQTIHQWPATLVQPVGSPLSLECTVEGTSNPNLYWYRQAAGRGLQLLFYSVGIGQISSEVPQNLSASRPQDRQFILSSKKLLLSDSGFYLCAWSRGLDKNIQYFGAGTRLSVL.

The chain is built from TRBV7-6 and TRBJ1-2; TRBD1 matches at 7 bases. J lost 6 bases, V lost 4 bases, and 8 bases had no gene match. Germline CDR1 and CDR2: SGHVS and FNYEAQ. This CDR3 is built from 14 residues. This CDR3 reads CASSSPGRGHGYTF. CDR3 DNA sequence: TGTGCCAGCAGCTCACCTGGAAGGGGGCATGGCTACACCTTC.

In its sample, this clonotype was seen a few times. The chain combines TRBV6-1 with TRBJ1-2; TRBD1 matches at 7 bases. V dropped 7 bases and J dropped 3; count of bases not matched to a gene: 17. Germline V gene data show CDR1 as MNHNS and CDR2 as SASEGT. This CDR3 has 17 amino acids. The CDR3 DNA is TGTGCCAGCACCAGGGGGTATCGGGGGGTTGAAGACTATGGCTACACCTTC. This translates into CASTRGYRGVEDYGYTF.

This clonotype was recorded at least ten times. J is TRBJ1-5 and V is TRBV6-1, with 7 positions matching TRBD1. Per germline, CDR1 MNHNS and CDR2 SASEGT. V trimming: 8 bases; J trimming: 6 bases; junction bases outside the gene matches: 13. This CDR3 is built from 15 residues. CDR3 residues: CASAQGQITGQPQHF. DNA of the CDR3: TGTGCCAGCGCCCAGGGACAGATTACCGGTCAGCCCCAGCATTTT.

The sample holds a few counts of this clonotype. The genes are TRBV27 and TRBJ1-1, with D possibly TRBD1 on 6 matching bases. Germline V lookup: CDR1 MNHEY, CDR2 SMNVEV (reference sequence). The length of the CDR3 is 16 residues. V shed 6 bases and J shed 5 bases, with 22 bases lying between them. This chain's CDR3 is CASRSLGGAMGTEAFF. CDR3 nucleotides: TGTGCCAGCAGATCTTTGGGGGGGGCGATGGGAACTGAAGCTTTCTTT.

The V gene is TRBV10-3, the J gene TRBJ1-1, with unresolved D. V shed 6 bases and J shed 11 bases, with 13 bases lying between them. Looked up from germline, CDR1 is ENHRY and CDR2 is SYGVKD. CDR3 length equals 11 residues. The CDR3 region has the DNA TGTGCCATCAGCCCCGGGTCGAAGGCTTTCTTT. This gives the protein CAISPGSKAFF.